This T cell receptor (beta chain) was sequenced in a study of Ad26.COV2.S vaccination and SARS-CoV-2 variants (dated by TCRdb to about 2021). The study in broad terms: Vaccine-arm donors came from COV1001, a multicentre, randomized, double-blind, placebo-controlled phase I-IIa trial of Ad26.COV2.S in healthy adults. Dosing of Ad26.COV2.S was intramuscular, at either 5x10^10 or 1x10^11 viral particles, delivered as one shot or as two shots spaced 56 days apart. The specificity and breadth of SARS-CoV-2-reactive T cell receptors after Ad26.COV2.S vaccination were assessed by TCRbeta repertoire sequencing. The TCR-sequenced set comprised around 32 samples: some 19 Ad26.COV2.S vaccine recipients, 5 placebo recipients and 8 SARS-CoV-2 convalescent individuals. Participants in the trial were split at random into five groups of five each, receiving low-dose or high-dose Ad26.COV2.S once or twice, or else placebo on both occasions. Blinding of investigators to trial group allocation was maintained during experiments and outcome assessment. Overall study outcomes, separate from this receptor: Non-spike TCR breadth was comparable between vaccine and placebo recipients, consistent with the vaccine containing only spike. Compared with placebo recipients, Ad26.COV2.S recipients showed higher spike-specific TCR breadth (P = 0.0014). Substantial breadth of spike-specific CD8+ and CD4+ T cell responses was reported after vaccination. It was noted by the authors that total T cell responses may have been underestimated by the TCR breadth and depth analyses. Comparing responses between vaccine doses or regimens was not something the study was powered to do.

TCRbeta CDR3 regions were sequenced with the immunoSEQ Assay. After extraction, genomic DNA underwent amplification by bias-controlled multiplex PCR, followed by high-throughput sequencing. In the paper's pipeline: To quantify the absolute abundance of every unique TCRbeta CDR3 region, sequences were collapsed and filtered. T cell fraction was estimated by normalization of TCRbeta template counts to usable DNA, with usable DNA being measured through amplification of reference genes present in all nucleated cells. Repertoire TCRs were annotated as SARS-CoV-2-specific by exact matching of V gene, CDR3 amino acid sequence and J gene to a known reactive TCR set. The reference SARS-CoV-2 TCR set came from MIRA and was filtered for enrichment in COVID-19-positive ImmuneCODE repertoires, removing public or cross-reactive TCRs. Based on the MIRA antigens, annotated TCRs were further analysed at the level of specific ORF or position within ORF. Depth was the summed frequency of annotated unique rearrangements, while breadth was defined as annotated unique rearrangements over total unique productive rearrangements. Two-sided Wilcoxon rank-sum tests were applied when comparing TCR breadth between groups. TCRdb obtained this table from immuneACCESS and retained in-frame rearrangements with V and J assigned. These tables miss some clones; where compared with another copy, unresolved V genes account for less than half of the shortfall, and the remainder is unexplained. The DNA was the basis for D and trimming; V, J and clone size are from that table. Across this sample there are more than 300,000 clones, with 85% seen only once. 2.1% of the sample belongs to the ten largest clones.

From the cysteine through the phenylalanine, the CDR3 covers 17 amino acids. Left in the record is the CDR3 DNA by itself, 51 bases read in frame from the first base. In the germline V gene (reference sequence), CDR1 corresponds to PRHDT and CDR2 to FYEKMQ. Trimming costs V 5 bases and J 2 bases, and their ends lie 21 bases apart. The treatment or condition tag for this specimen amounts to: some 19 received Ad26.COV2.S at low or high dose, single or two shots; 5 received placebo; per-sample allocation not given. Repertoires of vaccine and placebo recipients were sequenced from samples taken on day 63 after the first injection. Cohort 1b enrolled 25 to 30 adults aged 18-55 years at a single site in Boston, USA, between 29 July and 7 August 2020. Ad26.COV2.S was a replication-incompetent adenovirus type 26 vector that expressed a prefusion-stabilized SARS-CoV-2 spike protein derived from the original Wuhan strain.

A note on this clone: Its antigen remains unidentified. No quality values exist for individual bases; no much larger clone is one base distant.

The V gene is TRBV13 and the J gene is TRBJ2-5; TRBD2 is perhaps the D gene, given 7 matching bases. This sample comprised peripheral blood, obtained in a trial of Ad26.COV2.S vaccine versus placebo. The origin of this receptor is a person aged 18-60 years who received the Ad26.COV2.S COVID-19 vaccine or a placebo. The CDR3 corresponds to CASSPGWAGATQETQYF. The DNA sequence is TGTGCCAGCAGCCCCGGCTGGGCGGGGGCAACTCAAGAGACCCAGTACTTC. Extended through the reference TRBV13 and TRBJ2-5 proteins, this CDR3 yields the full variable domain: AAGVIQSPRHLIKEKRETATLKCYPIPRHDTVYWYQQGPGQDPQFLISFYEKMQSDKGSIPDRFSAQQFSDYHSELNMSSLELGDSALYFCASSPGWAGATQETQYFGPGTRLLVL.